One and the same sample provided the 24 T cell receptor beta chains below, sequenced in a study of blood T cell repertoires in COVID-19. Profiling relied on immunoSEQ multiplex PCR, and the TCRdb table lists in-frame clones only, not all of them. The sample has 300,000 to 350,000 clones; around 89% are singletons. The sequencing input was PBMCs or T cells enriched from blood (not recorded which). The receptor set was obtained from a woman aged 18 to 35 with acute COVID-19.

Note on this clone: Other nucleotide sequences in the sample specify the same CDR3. The CDR3 protein is CASSPLGANTGELFF. The CDR3 nucleotides read TGTGCCAGCAGCCCTTTGGGGGCAAACACCGGGGAGCTGTTTTTT. The gene calls are TRBV3-1 (or the pseudogene TRBV3-2) and TRBJ2-2; TRBD1 might be the D (6 bases). Germline assignment: CDR1 LGHDT and CDR2 YNNKEL (reference sequence). CDR3 length equals 15 residues. V was trimmed by 4 bases and J by 2 bases, leaving 11 bases between them.

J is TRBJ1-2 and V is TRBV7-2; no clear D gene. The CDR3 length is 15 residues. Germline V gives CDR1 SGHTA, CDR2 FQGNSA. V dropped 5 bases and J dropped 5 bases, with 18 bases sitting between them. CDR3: CASSRGLRIDYGYTF. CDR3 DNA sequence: TGTGCCAGCAGCCGCGGACTAAGAATAGATTATGGCTACACCTTC.

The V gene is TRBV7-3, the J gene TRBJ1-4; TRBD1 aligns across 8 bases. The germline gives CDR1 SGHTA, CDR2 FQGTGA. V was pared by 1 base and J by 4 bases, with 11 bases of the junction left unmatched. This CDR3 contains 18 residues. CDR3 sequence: CASSLISLQGGINEKLFF. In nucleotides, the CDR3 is TGTGCCAGCAGCTTAATCAGCCTACAGGGGGGGATTAATGAAAAACTGTTTTTT.

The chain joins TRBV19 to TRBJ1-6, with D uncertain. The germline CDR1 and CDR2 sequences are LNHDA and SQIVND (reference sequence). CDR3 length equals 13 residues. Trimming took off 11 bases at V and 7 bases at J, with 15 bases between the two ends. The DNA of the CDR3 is TGTGCCTCCCACGTGGAGGGAAATTCACCCCTCCACTTT. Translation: CASHVEGNSPLHF.

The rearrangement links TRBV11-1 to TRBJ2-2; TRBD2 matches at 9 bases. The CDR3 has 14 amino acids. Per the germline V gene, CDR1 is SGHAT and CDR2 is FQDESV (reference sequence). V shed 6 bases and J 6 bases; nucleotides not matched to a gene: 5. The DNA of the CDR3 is TGTGCCAGCAGTCCCCGACTAGCGGCCGGGGAGCTGTTTTTT. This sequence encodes CASSPRLAAGELFF.

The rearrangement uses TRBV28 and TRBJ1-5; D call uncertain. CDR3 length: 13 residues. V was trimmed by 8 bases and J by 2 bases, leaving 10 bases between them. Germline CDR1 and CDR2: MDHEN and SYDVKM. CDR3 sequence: CASSGSRNQPQHF. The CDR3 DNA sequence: TGTGCCAGCTCTGGCTCGCGCAATCAGCCCCAGCATTTT.

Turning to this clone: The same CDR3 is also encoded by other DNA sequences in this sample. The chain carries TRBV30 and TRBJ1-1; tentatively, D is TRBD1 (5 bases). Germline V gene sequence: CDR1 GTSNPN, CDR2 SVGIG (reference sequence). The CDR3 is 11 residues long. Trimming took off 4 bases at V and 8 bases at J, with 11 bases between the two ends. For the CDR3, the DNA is TGTGCCTGGAAGGGCGGGACCGAAGCTTTCTTT. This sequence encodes CAWKGGTEAFF.

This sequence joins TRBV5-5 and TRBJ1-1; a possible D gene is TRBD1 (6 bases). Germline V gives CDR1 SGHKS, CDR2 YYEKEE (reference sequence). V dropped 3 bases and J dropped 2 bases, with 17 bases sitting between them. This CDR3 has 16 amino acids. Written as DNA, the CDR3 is TGTGCCAGCAGCTGGCATACCGGGACACTCAACACTGAAGCTTTCTTT. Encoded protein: CASSWHTGTLNTEAFF.

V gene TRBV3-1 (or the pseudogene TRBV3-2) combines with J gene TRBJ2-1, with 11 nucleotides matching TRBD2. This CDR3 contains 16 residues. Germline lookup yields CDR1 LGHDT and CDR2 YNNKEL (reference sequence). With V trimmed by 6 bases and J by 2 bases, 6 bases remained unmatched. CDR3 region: CASSSTSGVAYNEQFF. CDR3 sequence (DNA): TGTGCCAGCAGTTCGACTAGCGGGGTCGCCTACAATGAGCAGTTCTTC.

CDR3 loop: CASSSEDSETYYEQYF. For the CDR3, the DNA is TGTGCCAGCAGCTCGGAGGACTCAGAAACGTACTACGAGCAGTACTTC. The V and J genes are TRBV5-4 and TRBJ2-7; possible D gene TRBD2, 5 bases. The CDR3 is 16 amino acids. Per the germline V gene, CDR1 is SGHNT and CDR2 is YYREEE (reference sequence). V was pared by 3 bases and J by 3 bases, with 19 bases between.

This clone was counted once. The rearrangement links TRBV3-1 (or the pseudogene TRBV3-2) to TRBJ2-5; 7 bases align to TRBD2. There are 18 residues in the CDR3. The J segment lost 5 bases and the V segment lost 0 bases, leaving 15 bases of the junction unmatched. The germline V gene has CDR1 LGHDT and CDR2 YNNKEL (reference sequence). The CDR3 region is CASSQDGTGGLGRETQYF. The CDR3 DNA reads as TGTGCCAGCAGCCAAGATGGAACGGGAGGCCTTGGGAGGGAGACCCAGTACTTC.

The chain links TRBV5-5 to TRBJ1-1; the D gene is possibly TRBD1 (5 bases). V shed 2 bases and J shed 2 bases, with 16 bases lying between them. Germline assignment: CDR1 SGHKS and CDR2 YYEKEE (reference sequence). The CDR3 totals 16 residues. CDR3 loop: CASSFTPDTPNTEAFF. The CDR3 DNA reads TGTGCCAGCAGCTTTACCCCGGACACCCCAAACACTGAAGCTTTCTTT.

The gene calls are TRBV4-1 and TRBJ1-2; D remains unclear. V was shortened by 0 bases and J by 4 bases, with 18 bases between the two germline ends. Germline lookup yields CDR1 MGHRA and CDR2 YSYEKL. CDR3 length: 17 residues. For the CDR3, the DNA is TGCGCCAGCAGCCAAGATTTGGGCACTTCATCGTCCTATGGCTACACCTTC. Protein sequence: CASSQDLGTSSSYGYTF.

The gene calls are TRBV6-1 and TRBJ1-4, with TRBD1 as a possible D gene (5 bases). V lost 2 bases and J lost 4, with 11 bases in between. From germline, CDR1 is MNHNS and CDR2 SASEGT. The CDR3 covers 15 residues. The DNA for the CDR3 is TGTGCCAGCAGTGAATCCCGGGGGAGTAATGAAAAACTGTTTTTT. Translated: CASSESRGSNEKLFF.

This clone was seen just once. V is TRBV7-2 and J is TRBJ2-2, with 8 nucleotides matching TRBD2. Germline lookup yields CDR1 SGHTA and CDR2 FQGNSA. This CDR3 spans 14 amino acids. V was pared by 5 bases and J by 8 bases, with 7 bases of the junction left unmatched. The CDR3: CASSREGLGGELFF. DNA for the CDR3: TGTGCCAGCAGCCGGGAGGGCCTAGGGGGGGAGCTGTTTTTT.

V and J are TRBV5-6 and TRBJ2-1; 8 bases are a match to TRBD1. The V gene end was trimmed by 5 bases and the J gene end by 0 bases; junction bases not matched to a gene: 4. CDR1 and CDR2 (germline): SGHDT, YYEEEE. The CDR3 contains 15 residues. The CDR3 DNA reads TGTGCCAGCAGACGGACAGGGTTCTCCTACAATGAGCAGTTCTTC. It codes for CASRRTGFSYNEQFF.

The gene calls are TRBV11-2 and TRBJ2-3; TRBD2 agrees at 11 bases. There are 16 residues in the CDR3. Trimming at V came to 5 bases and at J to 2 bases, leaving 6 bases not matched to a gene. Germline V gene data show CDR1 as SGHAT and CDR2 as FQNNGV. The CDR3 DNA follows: TGTGCCAGCAGCCAACGGACTAGCGGGTCCACAGATACGCAGTATTTT. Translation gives CASSQRTSGSTDTQYF.

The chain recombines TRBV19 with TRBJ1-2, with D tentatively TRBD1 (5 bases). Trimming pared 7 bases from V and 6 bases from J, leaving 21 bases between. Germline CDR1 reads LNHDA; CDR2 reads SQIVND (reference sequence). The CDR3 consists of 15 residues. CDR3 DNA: TGTGCCAGTACCCTCGATACGGGGGGGGTAAATGGCTACACCTTC. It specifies CASTLDTGGVNGYTF.

CDR3 bases: TGTGCCATCAGTGAGTCGTCGTCCAGTCAGAGGGCCGGCGATGGCTACACCTTC. Translated: CAISESSSSQRAGDGYTF. This chain connects TRBV10-3 to TRBJ1-2, with D hard to call. The CDR3 length is 18 residues. Germline lookup yields CDR1 ENHRY and CDR2 SYGVKD. V lost 0 bases to trimming and J lost 6 bases, with 23 bases between them.

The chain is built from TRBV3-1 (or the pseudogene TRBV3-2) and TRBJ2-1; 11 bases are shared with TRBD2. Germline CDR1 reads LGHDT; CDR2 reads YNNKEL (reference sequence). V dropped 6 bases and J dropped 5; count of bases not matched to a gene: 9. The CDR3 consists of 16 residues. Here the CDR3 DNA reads TGTGCCAGCAGGAAGACTAGCGGGGTTACCCACAATGAGCAGTTCTTC. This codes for CASRKTSGVTHNEQFF.

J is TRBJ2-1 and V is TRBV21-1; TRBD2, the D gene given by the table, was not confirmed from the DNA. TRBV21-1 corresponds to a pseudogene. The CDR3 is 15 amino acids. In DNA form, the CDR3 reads TGTGCCAGCAGCAAAGCTACCACGGTTCTTAATGAGCAGTTCTTC. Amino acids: CASSKATTVLNEQFF.

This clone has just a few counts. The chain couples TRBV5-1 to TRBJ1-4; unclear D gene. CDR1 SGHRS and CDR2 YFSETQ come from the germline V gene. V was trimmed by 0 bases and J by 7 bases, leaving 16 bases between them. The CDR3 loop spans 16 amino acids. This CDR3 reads CASSLGLNTELEKLFF. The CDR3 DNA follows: TGCGCCAGCAGCTTGGGACTAAATACCGAACTTGAAAAACTGTTTTTT. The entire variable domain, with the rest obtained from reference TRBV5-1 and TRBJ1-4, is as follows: KAGVTQTPRYLIKTRGQQVTLSCSPISGHRSVSWYQQTPGQGLQFLFEYFSETQRNKGNFPGRFSGRQFSNSRSEMNVSTLELGDSALYLCASSLGLNTELEKLFFGSGTQLSVL.

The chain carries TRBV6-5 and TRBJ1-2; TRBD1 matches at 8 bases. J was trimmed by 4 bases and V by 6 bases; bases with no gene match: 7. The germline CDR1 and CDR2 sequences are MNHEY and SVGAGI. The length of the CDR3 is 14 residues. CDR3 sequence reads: CASSPDRGSYGYTF. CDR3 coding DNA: TGTGCCAGCAGCCCCGACAGGGGCAGCTATGGCTACACCTTC.

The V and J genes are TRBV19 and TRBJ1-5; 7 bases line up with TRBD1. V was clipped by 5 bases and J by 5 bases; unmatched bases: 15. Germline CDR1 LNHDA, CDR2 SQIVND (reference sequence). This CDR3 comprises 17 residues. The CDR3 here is CASSLDPAGTVDQPQHF. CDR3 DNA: TGTGCCAGTAGTCTCGACCCGGCCGGGACAGTGGATCAGCCCCAGCATTTT.